Sequencing of this TCR beta chain was carried out in a study of shared clonotypes between healthy human individuals. Study outcomes and limitations: Since donors were few, the genetic and exposure-history diversity represented was limited.

The CDR3 spans 14 residues. The V gene lost 0 bases and the J gene lost 2 bases, with 8 bases spanning the gap. Germline CDR1 and CDR2: SGDLS and YYNGEE. Healthy HIV-negative adults without recent acute infections or vaccinations served as donors. This clone has more than one count but fewer than ten. Its antigen remains unknown. Original processing methods: With immunoSEQ giving junction-only sequences and no quality scores, filtering differed. The data were produced by immunoSEQ multiplex PCR, yet TCRdb's version contains in-frame clones alone and is incomplete. The V and J calls and the clone size are those of that table, but D and trimming were determined from the DNA. This table holds 110,000 or so clones, about 62% found once.

What was sequenced was memory CD8+ T cells sorted from blood. Regarding subset: CD45RO+ cells pooled with CCR7-negative TemRA cells. V and J are TRBV9 and TRBJ1-2, with no clear D. This sequence was found in a woman aged 30 to 39 in good health. CDR3 DNA sequence: TGTGCCAGCAGCGTAGGAACGGAGAACTATGGCTACACCTTC. It translates to CASSVGTENYGYTF. The whole variable domain, remainder taken from reference TRBV9 and TRBJ1-2, is DSGVTQTPKHLITATGQRVTLRCSPRSGDLSVYWYQQSLDQGLQFLIQYYNGEERAKGNILERFSAQQFPDLHSELNLSSLELGDSALYFCASSVGTENYGYTFGSGTRLTVV.